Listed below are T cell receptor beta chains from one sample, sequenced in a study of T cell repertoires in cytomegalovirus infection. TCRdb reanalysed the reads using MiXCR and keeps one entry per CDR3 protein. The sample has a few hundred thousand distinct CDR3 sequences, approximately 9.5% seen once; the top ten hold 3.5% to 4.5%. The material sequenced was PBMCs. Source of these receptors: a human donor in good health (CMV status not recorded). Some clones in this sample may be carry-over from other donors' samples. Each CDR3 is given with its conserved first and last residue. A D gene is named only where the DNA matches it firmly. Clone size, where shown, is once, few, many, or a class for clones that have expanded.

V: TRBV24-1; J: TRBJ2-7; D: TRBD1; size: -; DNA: TGTGCCACCAGTGATTTTAAACAGGGGATGTGGGAGCAGTACTTC; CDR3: CATSDFKQGMWEQYF
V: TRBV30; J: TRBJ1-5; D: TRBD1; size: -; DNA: TGTGCCTGGAGTCCCGGGACAGGGGTCAATCAGCCCCAGCATTTT; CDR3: CAWSPGTGVNQPQHF
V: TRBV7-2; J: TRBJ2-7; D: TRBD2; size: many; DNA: TGTGCCAGCAGCTCCCAGACTAGCGGGGGGGTGTACGAGCAGTACTTC; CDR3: CASSSQTSGGVYEQYF
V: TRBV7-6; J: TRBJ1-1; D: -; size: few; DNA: TGTGCCAGCAGCTTAGAACCTGGTGAAGCTTTCTTT; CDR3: CASSLEPGEAFF
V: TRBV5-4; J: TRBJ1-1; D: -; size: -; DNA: TGTGCCAGCAGCCCCTACCCCATCGCTGAAGCTTTCTTT; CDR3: CASSPYPIAEAFF
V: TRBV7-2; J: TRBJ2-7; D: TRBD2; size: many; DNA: TGTGCCAGCAGCTTCTTCCGGGGCGGGGGACCCTCCTGGGAGCAGTACTTC; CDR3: CASSFFRGGGPSWEQYF
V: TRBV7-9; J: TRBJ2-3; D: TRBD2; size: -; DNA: TGTGCCAGCAGCTCCCGGGGGGGGCCGGGCACAGATACGCAGTATTTT; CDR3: CASSSRGGPGTDTQYF
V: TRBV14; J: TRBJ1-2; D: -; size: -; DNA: TGTGCCAGCAGCCAAGAGGCGGCGGGGTATGGCTACACCTTC; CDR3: CASSQEAAGYGYTF
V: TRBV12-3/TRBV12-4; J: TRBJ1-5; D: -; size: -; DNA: TGTGCCAGCAGTCGTCACGAGAGCAATCAGCCCCAGCATTTT; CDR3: CASSRHESNQPQHF
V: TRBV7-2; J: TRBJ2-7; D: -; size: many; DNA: TGTGCCAGCAGCTTATTGGGGATTGGGGAAACCTACGAGCAGTACTTC; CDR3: CASSLLGIGETYEQYF
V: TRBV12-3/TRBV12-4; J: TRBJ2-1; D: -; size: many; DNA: TGTGCCAGCAGTCCGGCGGGAGAGCAGTTCTTC; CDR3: CASSPAGEQFF
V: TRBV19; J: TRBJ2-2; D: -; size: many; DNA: TGTGCCAGTAGACCTCCGGGGGTAATCACCGGGGAGCTGTTTTTT; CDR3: CASRPPGVITGELFF
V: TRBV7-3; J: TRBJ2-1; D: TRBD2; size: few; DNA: TGTGCCAGCAGCCCCAGGCCGGGACTAGCGATCGATGAGCAGTTCTTC; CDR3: CASSPRPGLAIDEQFF
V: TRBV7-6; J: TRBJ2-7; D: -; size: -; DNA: TGTGCCAGCAGCTTAGCCAAGTACTACGAGCAGTACTTC; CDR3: CASSLAKYYEQYF
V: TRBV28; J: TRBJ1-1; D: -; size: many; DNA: TGTGCCAGCAGTTTAATCCCCATGAACACTGAAGCTTTCTTT; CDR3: CASSLIPMNTEAFF
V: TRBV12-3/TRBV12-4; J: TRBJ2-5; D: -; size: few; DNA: TGTGCCAGCAGTCCGATCTTAGAGGAGACCCAGTACTTC; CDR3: CASSPILEETQYF
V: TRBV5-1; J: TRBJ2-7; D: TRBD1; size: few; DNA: TGCGCCAGCAGCTTGTGGGGGACAGACTCTTCTAGGGTATACGAGCAGTACTTC; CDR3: CASSLWGTDSSRVYEQYF
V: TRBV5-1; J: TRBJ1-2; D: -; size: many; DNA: TGCGCCAGCAGCTTGCAGGGGTACGTCGATGGCTACACCTTC; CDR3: CASSLQGYVDGYTF
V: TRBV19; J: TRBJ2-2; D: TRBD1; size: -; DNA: TGTGCCAGTAGACGGGACAGGGCGAACACCGGGGAGCTGTTTTTT; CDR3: CASRRDRANTGELFF
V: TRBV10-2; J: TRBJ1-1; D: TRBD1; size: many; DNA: TGCGCCAGCAGTGAGGCAGGGGGTCGTAACACTGAAGCTTTCTTT; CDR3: CASSEAGGRNTEAFF
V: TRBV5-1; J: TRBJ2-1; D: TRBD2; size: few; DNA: TGCGCCAGCACATATGACCCTAGCGGGGGGCGCAATGAGCAGTTCTTC; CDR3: CASTYDPSGGRNEQFF
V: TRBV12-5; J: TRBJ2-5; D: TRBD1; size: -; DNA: TGTGCTAGTGCTAAATCCCGACAGGGGAAAGAAGAGACCCAGTACTTC; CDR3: CASAKSRQGKEETQYF
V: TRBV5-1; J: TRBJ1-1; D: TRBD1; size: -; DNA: TGCGCCAGCAGCTCCGGACAGGTGGGTACTGAAGCTTTCTTT; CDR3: CASSSGQVGTEAFF
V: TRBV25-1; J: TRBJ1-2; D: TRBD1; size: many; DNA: TGTGCCAGCCAACATCCCGGGACAGGGTACTATGGCTACACCTTC; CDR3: CASQHPGTGYYGYTF
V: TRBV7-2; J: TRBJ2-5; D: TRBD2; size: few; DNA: TGTGCCAGCAGCACCTTGGCGGGGGGCGGAGAGACCCAGTACTTC; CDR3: CASSTLAGGGETQYF
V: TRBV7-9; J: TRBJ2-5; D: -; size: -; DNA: TGTGCCAGTCGGTGGTGGGACCAAGAGACCCAGTACTTC; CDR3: CASRWWDQETQYF
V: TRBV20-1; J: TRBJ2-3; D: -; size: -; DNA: TGCAGTGCTGAGGGGGGCGGGGATACGCAGTATTTT; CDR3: CSAEGGGDTQYF
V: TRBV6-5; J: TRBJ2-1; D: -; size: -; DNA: TGTGCCAGCAGTTACTCGTTCTCTGAGCAGTTCTTC; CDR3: CASSYSFSEQFF
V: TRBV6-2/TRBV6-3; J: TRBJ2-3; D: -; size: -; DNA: TGTGCCAGCAGGGTATTGGGTACAGATACGCAGTATTTT; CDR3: CASRVLGTDTQYF
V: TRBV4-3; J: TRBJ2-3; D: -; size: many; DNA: TGCGCCAGCAGCCAAGATATAGCCAGGTCCCGGCCGGGCACAGATACGCAGTATTTT; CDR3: CASSQDIARSRPGTDTQYF
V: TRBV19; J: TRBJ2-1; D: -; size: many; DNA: TGTGCCAGCGAGAGACAACTATCGGGAGAGCAGTTCTTC; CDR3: CASERQLSGEQFF
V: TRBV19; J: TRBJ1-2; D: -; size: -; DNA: TGTGCCAGTAGTATCACCGGGACCGGTGGCTACACCTTC; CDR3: CASSITGTGGYTF
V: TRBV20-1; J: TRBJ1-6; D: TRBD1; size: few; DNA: TGCAGTGCTAGAGATATAGGGACAGGGGGGGGTAATTCACCCCTCCACTTT; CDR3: CSARDIGTGGGNSPLHF
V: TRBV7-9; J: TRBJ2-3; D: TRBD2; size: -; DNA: TGTGCCAGCAAAGCTTCCTCGGGAGGGGTAACAGATACGCAGTATTTT; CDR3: CASKASSGGVTDTQYF
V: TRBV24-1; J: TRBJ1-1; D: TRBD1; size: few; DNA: TGTGCCACCAGTGATCGGACAGGGAAGAGCACTGAAGCTTTCTTT; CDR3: CATSDRTGKSTEAFF
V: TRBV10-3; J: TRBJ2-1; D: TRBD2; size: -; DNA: TGTGCCATCAGAGGACTAGCGGGGGGATATGAGCAGTTCTTC; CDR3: CAIRGLAGGYEQFF
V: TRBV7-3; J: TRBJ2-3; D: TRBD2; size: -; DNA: TGTGCCAGCAGCGTTACTAGCGGCTTCACAGATACGCAGTATTTT; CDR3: CASSVTSGFTDTQYF
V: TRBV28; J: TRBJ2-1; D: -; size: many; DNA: TGTGCCAGCAGCTTTGACGGGGGTTACAATGAGCAGTTCTTC; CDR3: CASSFDGGYNEQFF
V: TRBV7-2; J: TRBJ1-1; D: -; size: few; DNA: TGTGCCAGCAGCTCTACTTATCAGACTGAAGCTTTCTTT; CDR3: CASSSTYQTEAFF
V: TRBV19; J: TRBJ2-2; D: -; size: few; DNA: TGTGCCAGTCGAGGGTTCGGGAACACCGGGGAGCTGTTTTTT; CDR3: CASRGFGNTGELFF
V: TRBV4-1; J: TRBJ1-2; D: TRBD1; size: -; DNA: TGCGCCAGCAGCCATCTTCCGGGACAGGGAGTGAATGGCTACACCTTC; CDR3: CASSHLPGQGVNGYTF
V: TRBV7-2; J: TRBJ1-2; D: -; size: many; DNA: TGTGCCAGCAGCTTAGTCAGGGGTAGAGCTAACTATGGCTACACCTTC; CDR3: CASSLVRGRANYGYTF
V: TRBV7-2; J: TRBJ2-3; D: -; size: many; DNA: TGTGCCAGCAGCTTAGCGCTCGGAACTAGCACAGATACGCAGTATTTT; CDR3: CASSLALGTSTDTQYF
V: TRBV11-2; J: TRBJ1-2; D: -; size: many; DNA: TGTGCCAGCAGCTTAGCTGGGGCTGGCGGCTACACCTTC; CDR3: CASSLAGAGGYTF
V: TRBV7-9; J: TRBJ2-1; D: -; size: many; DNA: TGTGCCAGCAGCCTAGAGAGTCCAGGCAATGAGCAGTTCTTC; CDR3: CASSLESPGNEQFF
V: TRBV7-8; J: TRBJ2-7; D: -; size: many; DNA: TGTGCCAGCAGCTTAGCGCGTGGACAGGGAATAGCGGGATTTAACGAGCAGTACTTC; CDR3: CASSLARGQGIAGFNEQYF